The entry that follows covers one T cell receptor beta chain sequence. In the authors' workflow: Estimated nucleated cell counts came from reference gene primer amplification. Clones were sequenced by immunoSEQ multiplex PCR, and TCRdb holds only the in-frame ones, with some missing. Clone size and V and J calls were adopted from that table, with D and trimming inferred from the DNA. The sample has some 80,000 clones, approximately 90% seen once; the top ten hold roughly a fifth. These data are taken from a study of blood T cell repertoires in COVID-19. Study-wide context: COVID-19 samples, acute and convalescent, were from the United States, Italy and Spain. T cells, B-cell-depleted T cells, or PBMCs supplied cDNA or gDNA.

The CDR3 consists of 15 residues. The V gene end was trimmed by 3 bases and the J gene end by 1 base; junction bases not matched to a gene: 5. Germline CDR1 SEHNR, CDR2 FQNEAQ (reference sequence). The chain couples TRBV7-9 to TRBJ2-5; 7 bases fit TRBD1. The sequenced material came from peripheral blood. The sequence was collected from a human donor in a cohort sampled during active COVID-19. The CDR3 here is CASSLRRDSQETQYF. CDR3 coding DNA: TGTGCCAGCAGCTTGCGCCGGGACAGCCAAGAGACCCAGTACTTC.